This T cell receptor beta chain was documented in a study of cytomegalovirus exposure and HLA in healthy donors. This clone was counted between two and nine times. What it binds is unknown. Findings and caveats of the study: Later analysis identified 15,000 to 20,000 TCR beta sequences associated with HLA alleles, using a false discovery rate threshold of 0.05. Under in vitro conditions, a few CMV-associated chains were confirmed as specific for CMV antigens.

Germline CDR1 reads MNHEY; CDR2 reads SVGAGI. The CDR3 is made up of 16 amino acids. V was pared by 3 bases and J by 2 bases, with 9 bases of the junction left unmatched. The PCR contained 60 Vbeta and 13 Jbeta primers. Clones were read by immunoSEQ multiplex PCR, and TCRdb kept only the in-frame ones, dropping some. The table lists approximately 150,000 clones, more than 60% of them singletons, with under 11% in the top ten. The sequenced sample consisted of PBMCs. This TCR derives from a young man in good health and CMV-seropositive. The chain recombines TRBV6-5 with TRBJ2-7, with 8 bases lining up with TRBD2. The CDR3: CASSYNSGTSAYEQYF. The CDR3 DNA reads as TGTGCCAGCAGTTATAACTCCGGGACTAGTGCCTACGAGCAGTACTTC.